Shown below are 3 T cell receptor beta chains from a single sample sequenced in a study of technical replicates of blood from a handful of donors. This table comes from immunoSEQ multiplex PCR, and its TCRdb copy is limited to in-frame clones, with some not included. This table holds about 95,000 clones, 95% found once. Sample: T cells isolated from PBMCs. The receptors originated from a human donor in good health.

The V call is TRBV28, the J call TRBJ2-7; D possibly corresponds to TRBD2 (5 bases). V lost 7 bases to trimming and J lost 2 bases, with 18 bases between them. The CDR3 has 15 amino acids. CDR1 is MDHEN and CDR2 is SYDVKM in the germline V gene. The CDR3 is CASTEGVQPPYEQYF. CDR3 nucleotides: TGTGCCAGCACTGAGGGAGTCCAACCCCCCTACGAGCAGTACTTC. Together with reference TRBV28 and TRBJ2-7, the CDR3 gives the full variable domain: DVKVTQSSRYLVKRTGEKVFLECVQDMDHENMFWYRQDPGLGLRLIYFSYDVKMKEKGDIPEGYSVSREKKERFSLILESASTNQTSMYLCASTEGVQPPYEQYFGPGTRLTVT.

The chain recombines TRBV9 with TRBJ1-1; D possibly corresponds to TRBD1 (6 bases). V was pared by 0 bases and J by 7 bases, with 13 bases between. Germline assignment: CDR1 SGDLS and CDR2 YYNGEE. The CDR3 is 14 amino acids. Written as DNA, the CDR3 is TGTGCCAGCAGCGTAGAAGGGGGGGGGAGTGAAGCTTTCTTT. This gives the protein CASSVEGGGSEAFF.

The chain joins TRBV6-1 to TRBJ2-1; 7 bases fit TRBD1. This CDR3 spans 15 amino acids. The germline CDR1 and CDR2 sequences are MNHNS and SASEGT. V lost 4 bases and J lost 7; bases outside the gene matches: 10. The CDR3 region has the DNA TGTGCCAGCAGTGGTGACAGGGAAATTGGGAATGAGCAGTTCTTC. Amino acid sequence: CASSGDREIGNEQFF.